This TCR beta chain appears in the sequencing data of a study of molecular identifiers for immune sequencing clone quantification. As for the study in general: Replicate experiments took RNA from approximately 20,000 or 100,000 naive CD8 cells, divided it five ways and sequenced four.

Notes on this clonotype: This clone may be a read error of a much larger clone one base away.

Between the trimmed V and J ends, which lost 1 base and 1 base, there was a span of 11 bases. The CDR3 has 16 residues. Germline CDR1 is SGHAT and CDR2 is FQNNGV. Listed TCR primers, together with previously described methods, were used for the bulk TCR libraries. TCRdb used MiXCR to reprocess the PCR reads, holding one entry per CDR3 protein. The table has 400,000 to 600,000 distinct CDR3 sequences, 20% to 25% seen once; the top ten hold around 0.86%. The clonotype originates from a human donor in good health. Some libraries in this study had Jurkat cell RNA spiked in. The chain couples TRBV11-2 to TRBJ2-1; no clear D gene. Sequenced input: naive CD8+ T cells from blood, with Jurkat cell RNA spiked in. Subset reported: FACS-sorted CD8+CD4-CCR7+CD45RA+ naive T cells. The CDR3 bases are TGTGCCAGCAGCTTAGTTGTAGGAGTTTCCTACAATGAGCAGTTCTTC. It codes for CASSLVVGVSYNEQFF.